These T cell receptor beta chains were read from a single sample in a study of long-term antiretroviral therapy in people with HIV. Produced via immunoSEQ multiplex PCR; TCRdb's table is partial and in-frame only. Of about 40,000 clones in the sample, about 86% are singletons; the top ten hold under 5%. The sequences come from unsorted PBMCs, collected 1.2 years after starting antiretroviral therapy. These receptors originate from a woman aged 50 to 60 with HIV. The CDR3 runs from the conserved cysteine through the conserved F or W. A D gene is named only where the DNA matches it firmly. For some rows the clone size is stated as once, few or many, or as a class when expanded; others skip it.

J gene,clone size,V gene,D gene,CDR3 DNA,CDR3 protein
TRBJ2-3,once,TRBV7-3,TRBD2,TGTGCCAGCAGCTGGCGGGGGGACCATACGCAGTATTTT,CASSWRGDHTQYF
TRBJ1-5,few,TRBV2,TRBD1,TGTGCCAGCAGTGAACAGGGGGCGACTCAGCCCCAGCATTTT,CASSEQGATQPQHF
TRBJ1-2,.,TRBV11-1,TRBD1,TGTGCCAGCAGCTTAGCCGGGACAGGTTCCTATGGCTACACCTTC,CASSLAGTGSYGYTF
TRBJ2-1,.,TRBV27,.,TGTGCCAGCAGTTTATCACAACTTTACAATGAGCAGTTCTTC,CASSLSQLYNEQFF
TRBJ1-4,.,TRBV7-9,TRBD1,TGTGCCAGCAGCTTGGACAGGGGAGAAAAACTGTTTTTT,CASSLDRGEKLFF
TRBJ2-2,.,TRBV5-4,.,TGTGCCAGCAGCGAGGAGGGGGTACTTTCAACCGGGGAGCTGTTTTTT,CASSEEGVLSTGELFF
TRBJ1-4,.,TRBV2,.,TGTGCCAGCAGTGGGGCTGAAAAACTGTTTTTT,CASSGAEKLFF
TRBJ1-4,.,TRBV10-3,TRBD1,TGTGCCATCAGTAGACAGGGAGGGGAAAAACTGTTTTTT,CAISRQGGEKLFF
TRBJ1-5,.,TRBV2,.,TGTGCCAGCAGCGCAGGGTTGCAGGGCAATCAGCCCCAGCATTTT,CASSAGLQGNQPQHF
TRBJ1-5,once,TRBV7-2,.,TGTGCCAGCAGCTTAGAAGGGGGGTTGTCACAGCCCCAGCATTTT,CASSLEGGLSQPQHF
TRBJ1-2,.,TRBV27,TRBD1,TGTGCCAGCACGGGGACAGGGCAGGTTGGCTACACCTTC,CASTGTGQVGYTF
TRBJ2-5,.,TRBV19,TRBD2,TGTGCCAGTAGTATGGGGGTGACTAGCGGACAAGAGACCCAGTACTTC,CASSMGVTSGQETQYF
TRBJ1-5,.,TRBV19,TRBD1,TGTGCCAGTAGTATAGCCCAGGGGGGGCAGCCCCAGCATTTT,CASSIAQGGQPQHF
TRBJ2-2,.,TRBV7-3,.,TGTGCCAGCAGCATAAACAAGAACACCGGGGAGCTGTTTTTT,CASSINKNTGELFF
TRBJ2-3,.,TRBV7-3,.,TGTGCCAGCAGCTTAATAGTATCAGATACGCAGTATTTT,CASSLIVSDTQYF
TRBJ1-2,.,TRBV7-6,.,TGTGCCAGCAGTCCTGCCACGAACTATGGCTACACCTTC,CASSPATNYGYTF
TRBJ1-2,.,TRBV5-8,TRBD1,TGTGCCAGCAGCCCACAGGGGCAGGGCTATGGCTACACCTTC,CASSPQGQGYGYTF
TRBJ1-3,.,TRBV10-3,.,TGTGCCATCAGTGAGAGGCAGGATGGAAACACCATATATTTT,CAISERQDGNTIYF
TRBJ2-7,few,TRBV10-1,.,TGCGCCAGCAGTGCGGACGTGGGCCTCGCCAGGGATATCAACGAGCAGTACTTC,CASSADVGLARDINEQYF
TRBJ2-6,.,TRBV6-5,.,TGTGCCAGCAGTTCCGGGTATGGGGCCAACGTCCTGACTTTC,CASSSGYGANVLTF
TRBJ2-5,.,TRBV9,.,TGTGCCAGCAGCACCGGGACTCAATTCCAAGAGACCCAGTACTTC,CASSTGTQFQETQYF
TRBJ1-6,few,TRBV6-5,TRBD1,TGTGCCAGCAGTTCGGACAGGGGGGGTTCACCCCTCCACTTT,CASSSDRGGSPLHF
TRBJ1-1,.,TRBV5-4,TRBD1,TGTGCCAGCAGCTTGGCAGGGGGCAGTACTGAAGCTTTCTTT,CASSLAGGSTEAFF
TRBJ1-1,.,TRBV2,.,TGTGCCACGGCTGGGGGCACTGAAGCTTTCTTT,CATAGGTEAFF
TRBJ2-7,.,TRBV18,TRBD2,TGTGCCAGCTCACGGACTAGCGGGGGCTACCCCCACGAGCAGTACTTC,CASSRTSGGYPHEQYF
TRBJ1-2,.,TRBV9,TRBD1,TGTGCCAGCAGCGTATCGGGACAGGGCTTCGGCTACACCTTC,CASSVSGQGFGYTF